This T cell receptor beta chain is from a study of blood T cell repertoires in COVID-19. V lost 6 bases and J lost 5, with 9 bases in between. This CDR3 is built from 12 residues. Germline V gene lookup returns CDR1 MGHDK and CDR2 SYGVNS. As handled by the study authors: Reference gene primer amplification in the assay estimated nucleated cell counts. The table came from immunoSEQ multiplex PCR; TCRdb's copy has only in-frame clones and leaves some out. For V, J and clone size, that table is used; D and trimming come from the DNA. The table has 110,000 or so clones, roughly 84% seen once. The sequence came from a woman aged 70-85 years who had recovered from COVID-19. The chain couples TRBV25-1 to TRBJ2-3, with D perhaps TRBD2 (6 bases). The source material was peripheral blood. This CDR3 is CASRGGRDTQYF. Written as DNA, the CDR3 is TGTGCCAGCAGAGGAGGGAGAGATACGCAGTATTTT.